These T cell receptor beta chains were read from a single sample in a study of human T cells and chemical hapten exposure. In TCRdb, the RACE reads were re-called with MiXCR into one record per CDR3 protein. The sample records 110,000 or so distinct CDR3 sequences, 9% to 9.5% being singletons. Sequenced here: whole blood, sampled in connection with sensitization to the hapten diphenylcyclopropenone (DPC). These receptors were collected from a woman in her thirties or forties with alopecia areata. Some clones in this sample may be carry-over from other donors' samples. Each CDR3 is given with its conserved first and last residue.

j_call	v_call	cdr3_aa
TRBJ1-1	TRBV7-2	CASSPQTGGRNTEAFF
TRBJ2-7	TRBV14	CASSPSVHEQYF
TRBJ1-5	TRBV27	CASSSAGRGGQPQHF
TRBJ1-1	TRBV9	CASSVSGGNTEAFF
TRBJ1-3	TRBV7-6	CASSLTPGGSGNTIYF
TRBJ1-5	TRBV12-3/TRBV12-4	CASSPSDRAKPPQHF
TRBJ2-4	TRBV6-1	CASSEATDWNIQYF
TRBJ2-7	TRBV28	CASLTSSYEQYF
TRBJ1-2	TRBV20-1	CSARVGGGNYGYTF
TRBJ2-5	TRBV6-5	CASSYNRVNWQETQYF
TRBJ2-6	TRBV6-2/TRBV6-3	CASNRAAGANVLTF
TRBJ1-4	TRBV12-3/TRBV12-4	CASSLGQAGNEKLFF
TRBJ1-5	TRBV7-9	CVSTQPFLRDYSNQPQHF
TRBJ2-3	TRBV10-2	CASSDIRVGTDTQYF
TRBJ2-7	TRBV9	CASSRSGQPYEQYF
TRBJ2-3	TRBV18	CASSPRLAGSTDTQYF
TRBJ2-3	TRBV7-2	CASSFALRDTQYF
TRBJ2-1	TRBV3-1	CASSQGLADNAIYEQFF
TRBJ2-1	TRBV3-1	CASSQEGGNEQFF
TRBJ1-1	TRBV5-4	CASSSGPPTEAFF
TRBJ1-5	TRBV5-6	CASSLPGLNQPQHF
TRBJ1-1	TRBV2	CASGLTGANTEAFF